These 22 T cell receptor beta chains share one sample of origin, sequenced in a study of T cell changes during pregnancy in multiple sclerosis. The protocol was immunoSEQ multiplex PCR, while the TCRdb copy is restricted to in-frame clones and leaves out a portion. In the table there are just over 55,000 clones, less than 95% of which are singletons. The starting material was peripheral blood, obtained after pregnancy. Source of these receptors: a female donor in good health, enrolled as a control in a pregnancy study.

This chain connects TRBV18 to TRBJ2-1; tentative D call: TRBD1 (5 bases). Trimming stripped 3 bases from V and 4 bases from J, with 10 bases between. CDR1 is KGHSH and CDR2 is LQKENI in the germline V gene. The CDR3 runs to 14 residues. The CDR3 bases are TGTGCCAGCTCACCCCTTAGGGGTTACAATGAGCAGTTCTTC. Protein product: CASSPLRGYNEQFF.

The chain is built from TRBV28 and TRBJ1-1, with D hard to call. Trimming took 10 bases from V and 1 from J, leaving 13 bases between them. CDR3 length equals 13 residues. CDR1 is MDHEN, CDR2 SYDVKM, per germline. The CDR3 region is CATWQAANTEAFF. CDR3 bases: TGTGCCACATGGCAGGCTGCGAACACTGAAGCTTTCTTT.

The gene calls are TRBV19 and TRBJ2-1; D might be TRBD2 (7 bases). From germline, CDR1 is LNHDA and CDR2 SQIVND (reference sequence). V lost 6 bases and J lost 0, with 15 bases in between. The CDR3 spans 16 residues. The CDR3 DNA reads TGTGCCAGTAGGCGAAGGGGGGGGGTCTCCTACAATGAGCAGTTCTTC. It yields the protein CASRRRGGVSYNEQFF.

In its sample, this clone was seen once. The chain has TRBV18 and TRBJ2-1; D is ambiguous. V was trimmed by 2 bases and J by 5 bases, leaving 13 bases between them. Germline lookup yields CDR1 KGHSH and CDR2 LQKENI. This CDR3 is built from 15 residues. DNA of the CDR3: TGTGCCAGCTCACCAGAGAACCCGGTAAACAATGAGCAGTTCTTC. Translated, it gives CASSPENPVNNEQFF.

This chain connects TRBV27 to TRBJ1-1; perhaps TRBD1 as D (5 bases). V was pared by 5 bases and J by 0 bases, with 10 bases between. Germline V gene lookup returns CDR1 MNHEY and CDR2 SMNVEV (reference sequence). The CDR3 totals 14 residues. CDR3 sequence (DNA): TGTGCCAGCAGTCGACAGACCATGAACACTGAAGCTTTCTTT. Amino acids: CASSRQTMNTEAFF.

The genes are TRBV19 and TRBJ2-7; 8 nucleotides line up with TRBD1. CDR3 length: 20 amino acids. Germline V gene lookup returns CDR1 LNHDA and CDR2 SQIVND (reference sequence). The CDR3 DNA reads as TGTGCCAGTAGTAGCCGGGACAGGATCTTAGCAGCCGGTGGGGCTCACGGTCACAGGGTC. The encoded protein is CASSSRDRILAAGGAHGHRV.

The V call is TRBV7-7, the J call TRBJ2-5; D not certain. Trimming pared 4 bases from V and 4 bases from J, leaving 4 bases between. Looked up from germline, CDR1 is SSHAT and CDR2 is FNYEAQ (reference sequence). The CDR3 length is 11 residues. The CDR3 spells CASSSGETQYF. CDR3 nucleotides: TGTGCCAGCAGCTCCGGAGAGACCCAGTACTTC.

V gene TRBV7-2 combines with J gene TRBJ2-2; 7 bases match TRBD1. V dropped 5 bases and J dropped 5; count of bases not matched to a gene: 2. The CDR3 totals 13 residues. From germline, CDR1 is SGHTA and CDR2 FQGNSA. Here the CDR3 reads CASSARGTGELFF. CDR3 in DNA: TGTGCCAGCAGCGCCAGGGGGACCGGGGAGCTGTTTTTT.

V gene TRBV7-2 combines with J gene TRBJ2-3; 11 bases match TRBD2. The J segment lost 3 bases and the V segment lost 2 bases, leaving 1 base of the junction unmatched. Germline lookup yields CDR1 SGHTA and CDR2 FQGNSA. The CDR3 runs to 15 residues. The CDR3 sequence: CASSLPSGRTDTQYF. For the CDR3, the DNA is TGTGCCAGCAGCTTACCTAGCGGGAGGACAGATACGCAGTATTTT.

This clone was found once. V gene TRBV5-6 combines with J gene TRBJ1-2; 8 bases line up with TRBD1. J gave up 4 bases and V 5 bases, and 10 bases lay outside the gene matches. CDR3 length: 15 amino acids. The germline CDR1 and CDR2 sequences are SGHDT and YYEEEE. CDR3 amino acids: CASRRGTGLIYGYTF. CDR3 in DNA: TGTGCCAGCAGAAGGGGGACAGGTCTTATCTATGGCTACACCTTC.

CDR3 region: CASSLGVGGEETQYF. CDR3 coding DNA: TGTGCCAGCAGCTTAGGGGTGGGAGGGGAAGAGACCCAGTACTTC. The chain recombines TRBV7-6 with TRBJ2-5; 7 bases map to TRBD2. The CDR3 sequence is 15 residues long. Trimming cost V 1 base and J 3 bases; bases outside gene matches: 5. Germline V gene data show CDR1 as SGHVS and CDR2 as FNYEAQ.

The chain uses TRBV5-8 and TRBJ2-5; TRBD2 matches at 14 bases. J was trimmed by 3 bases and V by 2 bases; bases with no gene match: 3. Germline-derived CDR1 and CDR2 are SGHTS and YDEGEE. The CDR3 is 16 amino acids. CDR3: CASSLGTSGREETQYF. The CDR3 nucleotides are TGTGCCAGCAGCTTAGGGACTAGCGGGAGAGAAGAGACCCAGTACTTC.

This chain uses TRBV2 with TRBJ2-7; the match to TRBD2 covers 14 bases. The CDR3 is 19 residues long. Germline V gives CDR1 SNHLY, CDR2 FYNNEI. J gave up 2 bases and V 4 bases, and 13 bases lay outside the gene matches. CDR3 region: CASSGGPGTSGSLAYEQYF. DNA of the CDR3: TGTGCCAGCAGTGGGGGGCCCGGGACTAGCGGGAGTCTCGCCTACGAGCAGTACTTC.

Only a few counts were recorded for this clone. Written as DNA, the CDR3 is TGTGCCAGCAGCTTATTCGGCAAGGGGTCCCGAAACAATGAGCAGTTCTTC. Its translation: CASSLFGKGSRNNEQFF. The chain uses TRBV7-2 and TRBJ2-1; tentative D call: TRBD1 (5 bases). V dropped 2 bases and J dropped 5 bases, with 19 bases sitting between them. CDR3 length: 17 residues. Per germline, CDR1 SGHTA and CDR2 FQGNSA.

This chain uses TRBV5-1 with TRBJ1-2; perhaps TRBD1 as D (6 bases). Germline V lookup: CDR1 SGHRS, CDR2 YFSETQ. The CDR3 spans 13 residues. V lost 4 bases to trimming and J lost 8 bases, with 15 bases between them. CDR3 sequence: CASSDQGIWGYTF. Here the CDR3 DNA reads TGCGCCAGCAGCGATCAGGGGATTTGGGGCTACACCTTC.

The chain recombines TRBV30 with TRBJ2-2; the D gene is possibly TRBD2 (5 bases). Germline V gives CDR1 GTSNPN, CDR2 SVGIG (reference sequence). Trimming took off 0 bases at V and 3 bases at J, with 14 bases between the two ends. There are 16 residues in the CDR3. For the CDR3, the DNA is TGTGCCTGGAGTGTAAACCCAGGAGGTCACACCGGGGAGCTGTTTTTT. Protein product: CAWSVNPGGHTGELFF.

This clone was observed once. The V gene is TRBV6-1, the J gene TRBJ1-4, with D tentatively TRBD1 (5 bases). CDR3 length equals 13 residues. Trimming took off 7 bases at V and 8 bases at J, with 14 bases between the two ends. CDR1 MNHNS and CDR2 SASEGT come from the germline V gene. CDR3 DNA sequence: TGTGCCAGCAAGAGGCAGGGATGGGAAAAACTGTTTTTT. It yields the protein CASKRQGWEKLFF.

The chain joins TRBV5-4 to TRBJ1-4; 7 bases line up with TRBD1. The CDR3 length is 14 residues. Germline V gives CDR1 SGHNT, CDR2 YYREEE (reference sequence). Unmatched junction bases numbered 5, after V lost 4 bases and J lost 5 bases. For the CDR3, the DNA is TGTGCCAGCAGCCCGGGACAGTTAAATGAAAAACTGTTTTTT. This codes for CASSPGQLNEKLFF.

The CDR3 sequence is CASSVAISGYSGANVLTF. Written as DNA, the CDR3 is TGTGCCAGCAGCGTAGCAATTAGCGGGTACTCTGGGGCCAACGTCCTGACTTTC. This chain uses TRBV9 with TRBJ2-6, with TRBD2 matching 7 bases. CDR3 length: 18 amino acids. The V and J ends lost 0 bases and 0 bases, in that order; junction bases with no gene match: 6. In germline, CDR1 is SGDLS, CDR2 YYNGEE. Full variable domain (rest looked up from reference TRBV9 and TRBJ2-6): DSGVTQTPKHLITATGQRVTLRCSPRSGDLSVYWYQQSLDQGLQFLIQYYNGEERAKGNILERFSAQQFPDLHSELNLSSLELGDSALYFCASSVAISGYSGANVLTFGAGSRLTVL.

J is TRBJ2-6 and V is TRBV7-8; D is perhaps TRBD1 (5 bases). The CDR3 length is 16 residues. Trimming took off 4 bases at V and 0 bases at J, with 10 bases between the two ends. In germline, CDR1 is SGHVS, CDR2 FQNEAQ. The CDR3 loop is CASSSGQFSGANVLTF. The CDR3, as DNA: TGTGCCAGCAGCTCTGGACAATTCTCTGGGGCCAACGTCCTGACTTTC.

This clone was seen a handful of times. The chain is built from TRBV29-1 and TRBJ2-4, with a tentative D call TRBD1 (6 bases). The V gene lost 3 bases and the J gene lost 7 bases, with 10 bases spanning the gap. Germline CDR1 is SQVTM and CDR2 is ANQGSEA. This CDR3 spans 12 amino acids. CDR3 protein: CSVEGTWNIQYF. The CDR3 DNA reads TGCAGCGTTGAGGGGACATGGAACATTCAGTACTTC.

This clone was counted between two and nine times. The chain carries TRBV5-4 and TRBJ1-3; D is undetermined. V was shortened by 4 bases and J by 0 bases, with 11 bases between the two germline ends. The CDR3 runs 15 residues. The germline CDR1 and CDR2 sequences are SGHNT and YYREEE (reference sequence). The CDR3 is CASSGLPSSGNTIYF. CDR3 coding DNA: TGTGCCAGCAGCGGGCTGCCGAGCTCTGGAAACACCATATATTTT. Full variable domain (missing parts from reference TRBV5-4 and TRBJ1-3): ETGVTQSPTHLIKTRGQQVTLRCSSQSGHNTVSWYQQALGQGPQFIFQYYREEENGRGNFPPRFSGLQFPNYSSELNVNALELDDSALYLCASSGLPSSGNTIYFGEGSWLTVV.